This entry lists 25 T cell receptor beta chains sequenced from one sample in a study of cytomegalovirus exposure and HLA in healthy donors. 13 Jbeta primers and 60 Vbeta primers were used for the PCR. TCRdb's copy holds only in-frame clones and misses some; the assay was immunoSEQ multiplex PCR. The sample records about 120,000 clones, 83% being singletons. The specimen was PBMCs. These receptors were obtained from a young man in good health and CMV-seropositive.

The V call is TRBV2, the J call TRBJ1-2, with 7 bases fitting TRBD1. The CDR3 consists of 12 residues. The V gene's germline CDR1 is SNHLY and CDR2 FYNNEI. After removal of 8 bases from V and 4 bases from J, the junction contained 4 bases not matched to a gene. The CDR3 nucleotides read TGTGCCAGCCAGACAGGGACCTATGGCTACACCTTC. Protein: CASQTGTYGYTF. Using reference TRBV2 and TRBJ1-2 for the parts outside the CDR3, the full variable domain is EPEVTQTPSHQVTQMGQEVILRCVPISNHLYFYWYRQILGQKVEFLVSFYNNEISEKSEIFDDQFSVERPDGSNFTLKIRSTKLEDSAMYFCASQTGTYGYTFGSGTRLTVV.

V is TRBV18 and J is TRBJ1-1; the match to TRBD1 covers 8 bases. V was pared by 4 bases and J by 3 bases, with 7 bases of the junction left unmatched. The CDR3 sequence is 15 residues long. Per the germline V gene, CDR1 is KGHSH and CDR2 is LQKENI. The CDR3 here is CASSQFTGGDTEAFF. The CDR3 DNA reads as TGTGCCAGCTCACAGTTCACAGGGGGGGACACTGAAGCTTTCTTT.

This clone has a single count. The chain is built from TRBV27 and TRBJ2-1, with a weak D call TRBD1 (7 bases). The CDR3 extends over 13 amino acids. Trimming took 6 bases from V and 6 from J, leaving 12 bases between them. Germline CDR1 reads MNHEY; CDR2 reads SMNVEV (reference sequence). The CDR3 region has the DNA TGTGCCAGCAGGGCAGGGGGGAGCAATGAGCAGTTCTTC. This codes for CASRAGGSNEQFF.

This chain's CDR3 is CANVRDRGGLTGELFF. The DNA of the CDR3 is TGTGCCAACGTCCGGGACAGGGGGGGACTCACCGGGGAGCTGTTTTTT. The chain links TRBV19 to TRBJ2-2; TRBD1 agrees at 11 bases. This CDR3 is 16 amino acids long. V trimming: 10 bases; J trimming: 4 bases; junction bases outside the gene matches: 11. Germline CDR1 LNHDA, CDR2 SQIVND (reference sequence).

V gene TRBV6-5 combines with J gene TRBJ2-7; the D gene is possibly TRBD2 (7 bases). The length of the CDR3 is 16 residues. V gave up 4 bases and J gave up 2 bases, with 18 bases separating them. Germline-derived CDR1 and CDR2 are MNHEY and SVGAGI. In DNA, the CDR3 is TGTGCCAGCAGTTTGGGGGCAGGCGGGGGAACCTACGAGCAGTACTTC. Its translation is CASSLGAGGGTYEQYF.

The chain carries TRBV30 and TRBJ2-2; 9 bases match TRBD2. The CDR3 loop spans 17 amino acids. Germline CDR1 is GTSNPN and CDR2 is SVGIG (reference sequence). Trimming cost V 1 base and J 1 base; bases outside gene matches: 7. CDR3 in DNA: TGTGCCTGGAGTGGGGGGGTACTAGCGGGGAACACCGGGGAGCTGTTTTTT. It yields the protein CAWSGGVLAGNTGELFF.

The chain employs TRBV20-1 and TRBJ2-1; D call uncertain. The V end was cut by 6 bases, the J end by 9 bases, with 12 bases between. The germline V gene has CDR1 DFQATT and CDR2 SNEGSKA (reference sequence). The CDR3 covers 11 residues. As DNA, the CDR3 is TGCAGTGCCCACGGCGGTAGTGAGCAGTTCTTC. The encoded protein is CSAHGGSEQFF.

The chain employs TRBV6-6 and TRBJ1-2; D possibly corresponds to TRBD1 (6 bases). The CDR3 extends over 14 amino acids. The germline V gene encodes CDR1 MNHNY and CDR2 SVGAGI (reference sequence). V lost 6 bases and J 4 bases, leaving 15 bases between the germline ends. The CDR3 spells CASRTGTLPYGYTF. The CDR3, as DNA: TGTGCCAGCAGGACCGGGACACTACCCTATGGCTACACCTTC.

This chain connects TRBV5-4 to TRBJ2-7; 8 bases map to TRBD1. V lost 2 bases to trimming and J lost 1 base; unmatched junction nucleotides: 8. Germline loops: CDR1 SGHNT, CDR2 YYREEE (reference sequence). The CDR3 spans 16 residues. CDR3 in DNA: TGTGCCAGCAGCTTTGGCGGGCGACAGGGGTCCTACGAGCAGTACTTC. This sequence encodes CASSFGGRQGSYEQYF.

The chain is built from TRBV11-2 and TRBJ1-2, with 7 bases that match TRBD1. This CDR3 is 16 amino acids long. Per germline, CDR1 SGHAT and CDR2 FQNNGV. J gave up 6 bases and V 2 bases, and 12 bases lay outside the gene matches. Written as DNA, the CDR3 is TGTGCCAGCAGCTTAACAGGGGAGGAAGTTTCTAATGGCTACACCTTC. It translates to CASSLTGEEVSNGYTF.

This clone is medium-sized by share. V is TRBV4-1 and J is TRBJ1-4, with 9 nucleotides matching TRBD1. CDR3 length: 16 amino acids. The V segment lost 7 bases and the J segment 3 bases; nucleotides outside the gene matches: 9. Germline V gives CDR1 MGHRA, CDR2 YSYEKL. CDR3 coding DNA: TGCGCCAGCACACTCGAGGACAGGGGAGCTAATGAAAAACTGTTTTTT. Its protein product is CASTLEDRGANEKLFF.

The table lists this clone with a count of one. This chain connects TRBV16 to TRBJ1-5; D may be TRBD1 (5 bases). Germline V gives CDR1 KGHSY, CDR2 FQNENV. V was cut by 0 bases and J by 0 bases, with 9 bases left in between. The CDR3 is 16 amino acids. This CDR3 reads CASSQSAGYSNQPQHF. The CDR3 DNA is TGTGCCAGCAGCCAATCAGCAGGGTATAGCAATCAGCCCCAGCATTTT.

DNA of the CDR3: TGTGCCAGCAGCTCACAGGGGACTCTTCCATACGAGCAGTACTTC. This translates into CASSSQGTLPYEQYF. The chain employs TRBV7-9 and TRBJ2-7; D perhaps matches TRBD1 (7 bases). Germline lookup yields CDR1 SEHNR and CDR2 FQNEAQ (reference sequence). CDR3 length: 15 amino acids. The V end lost 4 bases, the J end lost 4 bases, and 17 bases lay between the germline ends.

This chain links TRBV29-1 with TRBJ1-2, with TRBD1 as a possible D gene (5 bases). V shed 0 bases and J shed 8 bases, with 19 bases lying between them. The CDR3 is made up of 15 amino acids. Germline assignment: CDR1 SQVTM and CDR2 ANQGSEA. The CDR3 loop is CSVEEGQQGIRGYTF. CDR3 nucleotide sequence: TGCAGCGTTGAAGAAGGGCAGCAGGGCATACGGGGCTACACCTTC.

The genes are TRBV9 and TRBJ2-1, with 12 nucleotides matching TRBD2. J gave up 7 bases and V 0 bases, and 5 bases lay outside the gene matches. CDR3 length equals 16 residues. CDR1 and CDR2 from the germline V gene are SGDLS and YYNGEE. The CDR3 DNA sequence: TGTGCCAGCAGCGTAGACCTAGCGGGGGGGAGGAATGAGCAGTTCTTC. Translating gives CASSVDLAGGRNEQFF.

This chain links TRBV11-2 with TRBJ2-1, with TRBD2 matching 7 bases. The CDR3 sequence is 16 residues long. CDR1 and CDR2 from the germline V gene are SGHAT and FQNNGV. V was pared by 4 bases and J by 2 bases, with 8 bases of the junction left unmatched. CDR3 nucleotide sequence: TGTGCCAGCAGCTCCCCACGGGGGGAAACCTACAATGAGCAGTTCTTC. Protein sequence: CASSSPRGETYNEQFF.

V usage is TRBV11-2 and J usage is TRBJ2-2; 12 positions match TRBD2. The CDR3 spans 16 residues. V shed 1 base and J 8 bases; nucleotides not matched to a gene: 5. Germline CDR1 SGHAT, CDR2 FQNNGV. The CDR3 bases are TGTGCCAGCAGCTTAGGACTAGCGGGGGCAGGGGGGGAGCTGTTTTTT. It yields the protein CASSLGLAGAGGELFF.

J is TRBJ1-5 and V is TRBV6-6; D is unclear. This CDR3 contains 14 residues. The V end was cut by 0 bases, the J end by 3 bases, with 6 bases between. The germline CDR1 and CDR2 sequences are MNHNY and SVGAGI (reference sequence). The CDR3 DNA sequence: TGTGCCAGCAGTTACTCGGCAGACAATCAGCCCCAGCATTTT. It codes for CASSYSADNQPQHF.

The J gene is TRBJ2-7, the V gene TRBV11-3; D ambiguous. Germline V gene data show CDR1 as SGHNT and CDR2 as YENEEA. V lost 5 bases to trimming and J lost 1 base, with 9 bases between them. There are 13 residues in the CDR3. The DNA for the CDR3 is TGTGCCAGCAGCCCTGCACAGTCCTACGAGCAGTACTTC. It yields the protein CASSPAQSYEQYF.

V gene TRBV30 combines with J gene TRBJ1-2; D not certain. Germline lookup yields CDR1 GTSNPN and CDR2 SVGIG (reference sequence). The CDR3 has 11 residues. V gave up 4 bases and J gave up 6 bases, with 9 bases separating them. This CDR3 is CAWIEGDGYTF. CDR3 sequence (DNA): TGTGCCTGGATCGAGGGAGATGGCTACACCTTC.

The chain joins TRBV5-4 to TRBJ1-6; D possibly corresponds to TRBD1 (6 bases). Trimming took 4 bases from V and 11 from J, leaving 16 bases between them. From germline, CDR1 is SGHNT and CDR2 YYREEE (reference sequence). The CDR3 has 14 residues. The CDR3 nucleotides are TGTGCCAGCAGCCCTGAGACAGGTACGGCACCCCTCCACTTT. It translates to CASSPETGTAPLHF.

The rearrangement links TRBV11-2 to TRBJ2-7; D remains unclear. The germline V and J ends were trimmed by 2 bases and 7 bases, with 15 bases remaining between them. CDR3 size: 14 residues. Germline V gene sequence: CDR1 SGHAT, CDR2 FQNNGV. Here the CDR3 DNA reads TGTGCCAGCAGCTTACAACAGTTTTCTGGGGAGCAGTACTTC. Protein: CASSLQQFSGEQYF.

The chain couples TRBV7-9 to TRBJ2-5, with TRBD1 as a possible D gene (6 bases). The germline V and J ends were trimmed by 5 bases and 4 bases, with 8 bases remaining between them. Germline loops: CDR1 SEHNR, CDR2 FQNEAQ (reference sequence). CDR3 length: 12 amino acids. The CDR3 here is CASSRGGETQYF. The CDR3 nucleotides are TGTGCCAGCAGCCGAGGGGGAGAGACCCAGTACTTC.

The CDR3 loop reads CASSPDWNTEAFF. CDR3 coding DNA: TGTGCCAGCAGCCCGGACTGGAACACTGAAGCTTTCTTT. The V gene is TRBV5-6, the J gene TRBJ1-1; no definite D call. The germline V gene has CDR1 SGHDT and CDR2 YYEEEE. This CDR3 contains 13 residues. Trimming removed 4 bases at V and 1 base at J, with 8 bases between.

This clone occurred once. The rearrangement joins TRBV7-9 to TRBJ1-5; 8 bases align to TRBD1. Germline-derived CDR1 and CDR2 are SEHNR and FQNEAQ (reference sequence). The CDR3 consists of 14 residues. After removal of 5 bases from V and 3 bases from J, the junction contained 3 bases not matched to a gene. The CDR3: CASSRQGNNQPQHF. CDR3 DNA sequence: TGTGCCAGCAGCAGACAGGGGAACAATCAGCCCCAGCATTTT.